The rows below give T cell receptor beta chains drawn from one sample of a study of blood T cell repertoires in COVID-19. The method was immunoSEQ multiplex PCR; TCRdb's version includes in-frame clones alone and lacks a portion of them. The table shows a few hundred thousand clones, with 85% to 90% occurring only once. The sequencing sample was made of peripheral blood. These receptor sequences come from a man aged 18 to 29 with COVID-19, enrolled during active disease. The CDR3 runs from the conserved cysteine through the conserved F or W. The D gene is left open where the match is weak. The listing skips clone size in some rows; elsewhere it reads once, few, many or a size class.

V	D	J	size	CDR3	DNA
TRBV4-1	NA	TRBJ1-5	few	CASSQDHDRSKPQHF	TGCGCCAGCAGCCAAGATCACGACAGATCGAAGCCCCAGCATTTT
TRBV10-1	TRBD2	TRBJ2-7	once	CASSESGLAGGGTLYEQYF	TGCGCCAGCAGTGAGTCCGGCCTAGCGGGAGGGGGGACTCTCTACGAGCAGTACTTC
TRBV5-4	NA	TRBJ1-4	NA	CASSQRMGGGEKLFF	TGTGCCAGCAGCCAACGCATGGGAGGAGGTGAAAAACTGTTTTTT
TRBV6-1	NA	TRBJ1-1	NA	CASSEYLRVNTEAFF	TGTGCCAGCAGTGAATATCTCAGGGTGAACACTGAAGCTTTCTTT
TRBV6-6	NA	TRBJ1-5	NA	CASSQQDNQPQHF	TGTGCCAGCAGTCAGCAGGACAATCAGCCCCAGCATTTT
TRBV29-1	TRBD1	TRBJ1-2	NA	CSVEDSTTGAIYGYTF	TGCAGCGTTGAAGATTCCACGACAGGGGCGATCTATGGCTACACCTTC
TRBV2	TRBD1	TRBJ2-1	NA	CASSPVTGGHEQFF	TGTGCCAGCAGCCCGGTCACAGGGGGCCATGAGCAGTTCTTC
TRBV15	NA	TRBJ2-4	NA	CATSRGGEDIQYF	TGTGCCACCAGCAGAGGGGGAGAGGACATTCAGTACTTC
TRBV20-1	TRBD2	TRBJ2-3	NA	CSASLVGLAEFTQYF	TGCAGTGCTAGTTTGGTGGGACTAGCGGAGTTTACGCAGTATTTT
TRBV5-5	NA	TRBJ2-5	NA	CASSFEAVEHF	TGTGCCAGCAGCTTTGAGGCAGTGGAACACTTC
TRBV30	NA	TRBJ1-5	NA	CAWKSLPRTENQPQHF	TGTGCCTGGAAGTCCCTTCCTAGGACAGAAAATCAGCCCCAGCATTTT
TRBV11-2	TRBD2	TRBJ2-1	NA	CASSTGTSGPNEQFF	TGTGCCAGCAGCACCGGGACTAGCGGACCCAATGAGCAGTTCTTC
TRBV7-9	NA	TRBJ1-3	once	CASSQGGFSGNTIYF	TGTGCCAGCAGCCAAGGAGGGTTCTCTGGAAACACCATATATTTT
TRBV2	TRBD2	TRBJ2-7	NA	CASGSERGRYEQYF	TGTGCCAGCGGCTCGGAGCGGGGCCGCTACGAGCAGTACTTC
TRBV7-6	TRBD1	TRBJ2-7	once	CASSFFRGTGGYEQYF	TGTGCCAGCAGCTTTTTTAGAGGGACAGGGGGATACGAGCAGTACTTC
TRBV3-1/TRBV3-2	NA	TRBJ2-7	NA	CASSQSTYEQYF	TGTGCCAGCAGCCAAAGCACCTACGAGCAGTACTTC
TRBV19	NA	TRBJ2-1	NA	CASSGASWRIGGEQFF	TGTGCCAGTAGTGGGGCTAGTTGGCGAATAGGGGGTGAGCAGTTCTTC
TRBV7-6	TRBD2	TRBJ2-3	NA	CASSPPGLAGGMDTQYF	TGTGCCAGCAGCCCGCCCGGACTAGCGGGAGGTATGGATACGCAGTATTTT
TRBV7-2	NA	TRBJ1-6	NA	CASSLYRDDSPLHF	TGTGCCAGCAGCTTATACAGGGACGATTCACCCCTCCACTTT
TRBV9	NA	TRBJ2-2	NA	CASSGTNTGELFF	TGTGCCAGCAGCGGGACTAACACCGGGGAGCTGTTTTTT
TRBV5-8	NA	TRBJ1-2	NA	CASSLGQSNIGYTF	TGTGCCAGCAGCCTAGGACAGTCGAATATTGGCTACACCTTC
TRBV7-6	NA	TRBJ2-5	NA	CASSLGGAQETQYF	TGTGCCAGCAGCTTAGGGGGAGCACAAGAGACCCAGTACTTC
TRBV10-2	NA	TRBJ1-1	NA	CASSEEQTEAFF	TGCGCCAGCAGTGAGGAACAAACTGAAGCTTTCTTT
TRBV7-8	NA	TRBJ1-4	NA	CASSFRTFATNEKLFF	TGTGCCAGCAGCTTCCGGACTTTTGCAACTAATGAAAAACTGTTTTTT
TRBV3-1/TRBV3-2	NA	TRBJ1-2	NA	CASSHRNQGRDGYTF	TGTGCCAGCAGTCATAGAAACCAGGGGCGAGACGGCTACACCTTC
TRBV11-2	NA	TRBJ1-1	NA	CASSSGISRAFF	TGTGCCAGCAGCTCAGGGATATCACGAGCTTTCTTT
TRBV5-5	NA	TRBJ2-1	NA	CASSLGAHNEQFF	TGTGCCAGCAGCTTGGGGGCTCACAATGAGCAGTTCTTC
TRBV27	NA	TRBJ1-1	NA	CASSIQGYENTEAFF	TGTGCCAGCAGTATACAGGGATATGAGAACACTGAAGCTTTCTTT
TRBV3-1/TRBV3-2	NA	TRBJ2-7	NA	CASSLGQTSYEQYF	TGTGCCAGCAGCCTCGGACAGACCTCCTACGAGCAGTACTTC
TRBV7-2	NA	TRBJ2-7	NA	CASSLRGDYEQYF	TGTGCCAGCAGCCTCCGCGGGGACTACGAGCAGTACTTC
TRBV6-5	NA	TRBJ2-7	NA	CASRRGTPISYEQYF	TGTGCCAGCAGACGAGGGACTCCCATCTCCTACGAGCAGTACTTC
TRBV5-5	NA	TRBJ2-7	NA	CASSPPSYEQYF	TGTGCCAGCAGCCCTCCCTCGTACGAGCAGTACTTC
TRBV10-2	TRBD2	TRBJ2-4	NA	CASGGLSGRVTKNIQYF	TGCGCCAGCGGAGGACTTAGCGGGAGGGTGACCAAAAACATTCAGTACTTC
TRBV3-1/TRBV3-2	TRBD2	TRBJ2-1	NA	CASSLQTSGNYNEQFF	TGTGCCAGCAGCCTCCAGACTAGCGGGAACTACAATGAGCAGTTCTTC
TRBV5-1	NA	TRBJ2-6	NA	CASSLARGWTGANVLTF	TGCGCCAGCAGCTTGGCCCGCGGGTGGACTGGGGCCAACGTCCTGACTTTC
TRBV4-1	TRBD2	TRBJ2-2	NA	CASSHAGGPTGELFF	TGCGCCAGCAGCCACGCGGGAGGGCCAACCGGGGAGCTGTTTTTT
TRBV2	NA	TRBJ2-7	NA	CASKAGSYEQYF	TGTGCCAGCAAAGCGGGCTCCTACGAGCAGTACTTC